Below, 13 T cell receptor beta chains from the same sample are listed, as sequenced in a study of cytomegalovirus exposure and HLA in healthy donors. PCR used 60 Vbeta primers and 13 Jbeta primers. This table comes from immunoSEQ multiplex PCR, and its TCRdb copy is limited to in-frame clones, with some not included. The sample consists of about 150,000 clones, about 85% of them appearing once. Sequenced material: PBMCs. The receptor set was obtained from a young woman in good health and CMV-seronegative.

The chain links TRBV6-5 to TRBJ2-7, with TRBD1 matching 11 bases. V lost 6 bases to trimming and J lost 2 bases; unmatched junction nucleotides: 3. There are 14 residues in the CDR3. Germline CDR1 MNHEY, CDR2 SVGAGI. This CDR3 is CASSLGQGAYEQYF. CDR3 nucleotides: TGTGCCAGCAGCCTGGGACAGGGGGCCTACGAGCAGTACTTC.

The rearrangement uses TRBV7-9 and TRBJ1-6; D is possibly TRBD1 (5 bases). V lost 5 bases, J lost 8 bases, and 22 bases lay in between. CDR1 SEHNR and CDR2 FQNEAQ come from the germline V gene (reference sequence). The CDR3 is made up of 17 amino acids. CDR3 in amino acids: CASSPPPGLTIYSPLHF. In DNA form, the CDR3 reads TGTGCCAGCAGCCCCCCCCCAGGGCTCACAATCTATTCACCCCTCCACTTT.

This chain joins TRBV5-1 and TRBJ1-2, with TRBD1 matching over 8 bases. V was clipped by 0 bases and J by 4 bases; unmatched bases: 2. Germline CDR1 reads SGHRS; CDR2 reads YFSETQ. The CDR3 is 14 residues long. CDR3: CASSLGTGSYGYTF. CDR3 nucleotides: TGCGCCAGCAGCTTGGGGACAGGGAGCTATGGCTACACCTTC.

The chain uses TRBV9 and TRBJ2-5; D is unclear. Trimming took 0 bases from V and 7 from J, leaving 13 bases between them. CDR3 length equals 14 residues. Germline-derived CDR1 and CDR2 are SGDLS and YYNGEE. The DNA of the CDR3 is TGTGCCAGCAGCGTAGAGCCCGCCGGCGGGACCCAGTACTTC. This encodes CASSVEPAGGTQYF.

The chain employs TRBV4-3 and TRBJ2-5; D perhaps matches TRBD1 (7 bases). CDR1 is LGHNA, CDR2 YSLEER, per germline. V gave up 0 bases and J gave up 5 bases, with 10 bases separating them. This CDR3 region has 14 residues. CDR3 region: CASSQDRGRETQYF. For the CDR3, the DNA is TGCGCCAGCAGCCAAGACAGGGGGAGGGAGACCCAGTACTTC.

V usage is TRBV18 and J usage is TRBJ2-3, with 13 bases fitting TRBD2. V gave up 3 bases and J gave up 0 bases; unmatched junction bases: 6. Germline V gene data show CDR1 as KGHSH and CDR2 as LQKENI. This CDR3 is built from 18 residues. The CDR3 region is CASSPGLAGRTSTDTQYF. CDR3 bases: TGTGCCAGCTCACCGGGACTAGCGGGACGAACTAGCACAGATACGCAGTATTTT.

The chain is built from TRBV28 and TRBJ1-2; a weak D match, TRBD1 (6 bases). The CDR3 length is 14 residues. Between the trimmed V and J ends, which lost 3 bases and 7 bases, there was a span of 15 bases. Germline V gives CDR1 MDHEN, CDR2 SYDVKM. The CDR3 nucleotides are TGTGCCAGCAGTTTGGGGGGGCGCTTAGTTGGCTACACCTTC. It codes for CASSLGGRLVGYTF.

This chain joins TRBV15 and TRBJ1-5; D is unclear. Germline values: CDR1 LNHNV, CDR2 YYDKDF (reference sequence). The CDR3 runs to 15 residues. V was clipped by 0 bases and J by 5 bases, with 11 bases between them. Here the CDR3 DNA reads TGTGCCACCAGCAGAGACCAGGTGGTAGATCAGCCCCAGCATTTT. It specifies CATSRDQVVDQPQHF.

This chain links TRBV18 with TRBJ2-3, with TRBD2 matching 16 bases. The trim removed 3 bases at V and 0 bases at J, leaving 3 bases unmatched. This CDR3 is 18 amino acids long. Per the germline V gene, CDR1 is KGHSH and CDR2 is LQKENI. CDR3 sequence (DNA): TGTGCCAGCTCACCGGGACTAGCGGGGGGGCCTAGCACAGATACGCAGTATTTT. It is translated as CASSPGLAGGPSTDTQYF.

The chain recombines TRBV18 with TRBJ2-3, with 9 bases lining up with TRBD1. The CDR3 is 16 amino acids. The V gene end was trimmed by 2 bases and the J gene end by 4 bases; junction bases not matched to a gene: 7. Looked up from germline, CDR1 is KGHSH and CDR2 is LQKENI. In DNA, the CDR3 is TGTGCCAGCTCACCATTGGACAGGGGATACGCAGATACGCAGTATTTT. This translates into CASSPLDRGYADTQYF.

This chain uses TRBV7-2 with TRBJ2-1, with 10 bases aligning to TRBD1. Germline assignment: CDR1 SGHTA and CDR2 FQGNSA. The length of the CDR3 is 16 residues. With 4 bases clipped from V and 3 bases from J, the junction kept 6 bases outside the gene matches. In nucleotides, the CDR3 is TGTGCCAGCAGCTCCACCGGGACAGGGGTCTACAATGAGCAGTTCTTC. It specifies CASSSTGTGVYNEQFF.

V is TRBV6-5 and J is TRBJ1-6; perhaps TRBD1 as D (5 bases). The CDR3 is made up of 13 amino acids. Between the trimmed V and J ends, which lost 6 bases and 14 bases, there was a span of 17 bases. Germline V gene sequence: CDR1 MNHEY, CDR2 SVGAGI. CDR3: CASSQAGRDSLHF. For the CDR3, the DNA is TGTGCCAGCAGCCAAGCGGGGAGGGACTCCCTCCACTTT.

The chain carries TRBV9 and TRBJ1-1; tentative D call: TRBD1 (5 bases). The CDR3 is 12 amino acids. Germline CDR1 is SGDLS and CDR2 is YYNGEE. V lost 5 bases and J 4 bases, leaving 9 bases between the germline ends. The CDR3 DNA is TGTGCCAGCAGGGGGGGTGGCACTGAAGCTTTCTTT. It codes for CASRGGGTEAFF.